The TCR beta chain under discussion was sequenced for a study of T cells in pancreatic ductal adenocarcinoma. CDR1 is SGHTA and CDR2 is FQGTGA in the germline V gene. The ends lost 5 bases at V and 6 bases at J; junction bases unmatched: 7. The CDR3 length is 16 residues. No neoadjuvant therapy was given to the selected pancreatic ductal adenocarcinoma patients before their surgery. Clones were read by immunoSEQ multiplex PCR, and TCRdb kept only the in-frame ones, dropping some. The sample lists about 98,000 clones; roughly 95% were seen once. Sample: PBMCs. This receptor was obtained from a human donor with pancreatic ductal adenocarcinoma. The rearrangement joins TRBV7-3 to TRBJ2-1, with 13 positions matching TRBD2. CDR3 bases: TGTGCCAGCAGCGCAACGACTAGCGGGAGGATCAATGAGCAGTTCTTC. Its protein product is CASSATTSGRINEQFF.